The 27 T cell receptor beta chains below were found in one sample sequenced in a study of immune evolution from preneoplasia to lung adenocarcinoma (dated by TCRdb to the early 2020s). The library was produced with the immunoSEQ multiplex PCR assay. In its TCRdb copy, this immuneACCESS table keeps in-frame sequences only and misses some clones. Where compared with another copy, unresolved V genes explain less than half of these, and the others have no known cause. For this sample there are around 4,900 clones; roughly four fifths appear just once. The ten largest clones represent roughly 7.6% of the sample. The source material was FFPE lung adenocarcinoma in situ tissue. The sample's cell subset or site label is to be understood as: preinvasive adenocarcinoma in situ (AIS). Receptors were obtained from a person between 65 and 80 years old with lung adenocarcinoma.

This chain connects TRBV5-6 to TRBJ2-7; the D gene could be TRBD1 or TRBD2 (7 bases each). The V gene lost 3 bases and the J gene lost 6 bases, with 16 bases spanning the gap. The CDR3 totals 14 residues. The V gene's germline CDR1 is SGHDT and CDR2 YYEEEE. CDR3 protein: CASSSTGRVREQYF. The CDR3 bases are TGTGCCAGCAGCTCGACAGGGAGGGTTCGCGAGCAGTACTTC.

The chain couples TRBV5-1 to TRBJ1-5; TRBD1 might be the D (5 bases). The CDR3 has 16 amino acids. V lost 4 bases and J lost 1, with 15 bases in between. CDR1 and CDR2 (germline): SGHRS, YFSETQ. The DNA for the CDR3 is TGCGCCAGCAGCCCGGGGGGGGAGGGGAGCAATCAGCCCCAGCATTTT. Translating it yields CASSPGGEGSNQPQHF.

The chain is built from TRBV29-1 and TRBJ1-1; a weak D match, TRBD1 (5 bases). Trimming cost V 6 bases and J 1 base, with 21 bases left between them. The CDR3 runs 16 residues. The germline gives CDR1 SQVTM, CDR2 ANQGSEA. The CDR3 nucleotides read TGCAGCGTCGTTGAAGACGGGGCTCCGGAGAACACTGAAGCTTTCTTT. It specifies CSVVEDGAPENTEAFF.

This clone was picked up a small number of times. The chain couples TRBV11-1 to TRBJ2-3, with D possibly being TRBD2 (6 bases). CDR1 SGHAT and CDR2 FQDESV come from the germline V gene (reference sequence). Deletions cut 6 bases from V and 0 bases from J, with 19 bases between. The CDR3 totals 17 residues. The CDR3 DNA reads TGTGCCAGCAGTCGGTCCCCCGGGGGTGCTAGCACAGATACGCAGTATTTT. Its protein is CASSRSPGGASTDTQYF.

The gene calls are TRBV7-2 and TRBJ2-7; D remains ambiguous. The CDR3 consists of 14 residues. Germline assignment: CDR1 SGHTA and CDR2 FQGNSA. Trimming took 1 base from V and 0 from J, leaving 7 bases between them. The CDR3 protein is CASSLGISSYEQYF. As DNA, the CDR3 is TGTGCCAGCAGCTTAGGGATTAGCTCCTACGAGCAGTACTTC.

The gene calls are TRBV5-1 and TRBJ2-1, with 8 bases lining up with TRBD2. Looked up from germline, CDR1 is SGHRS and CDR2 is YFSETQ. Trimming at V came to 2 bases and at J to 0 bases, leaving 16 bases not matched to a gene. The CDR3 sequence is 20 residues long. The CDR3 nucleotides are TGCGCCAGCAGCTTAAGGGTGCCAGGGGTAGCGGGGTACTCCTACAATGAGCAGTTCTTC. It yields the protein CASSLRVPGVAGYSYNEQFF.

This chain links TRBV5-5 with TRBJ1-4; 8 nucleotides match TRBD1. The CDR3 has 15 amino acids. Unmatched junction bases numbered 8, after V lost 3 bases and J lost 7 bases. Germline lookup yields CDR1 SGHKS and CDR2 YYEKEE (reference sequence). CDR3 DNA: TGTGCCAGCAGCTCCCGACAGGGGATTTTTGAAAAACTGTTTTTT. This encodes CASSSRQGIFEKLFF.

J is TRBJ1-4 and V is TRBV25-1; no definite D call. Trimming stripped 2 bases from V and 0 bases from J, with 7 bases between. The CDR3 extends over 15 amino acids. Germline V lookup: CDR1 MGHDK, CDR2 SYGVNS. The CDR3, as DNA: TGTGCCAGCAGTGAAGTTGGGGCAACTAATGAAAAACTGTTTTTT. Translating it yields CASSEVGATNEKLFF.

The gene calls are TRBV6-6 and TRBJ2-3; TRBD1 or TRBD2 may be the D gene (5 bases each). Trimming removed 4 bases from V and 4 bases from J, with 9 bases in between. The CDR3 is made up of 13 amino acids. In germline, CDR1 is MNHNY, CDR2 SVGAGI (reference sequence). Here the CDR3 DNA reads TGTGCCAGCAGTTCAGGGAGCCCAGATACGCAGTATTTT. Translating it yields CASSSGSPDTQYF.

The rearrangement joins TRBV27 to TRBJ1-6, with no clear D. Trimming shortened V by 5 bases and J by 8 bases, and 16 bases separated the two germline ends. The germline V gene has CDR1 MNHEY and CDR2 SMNVEV (reference sequence). The CDR3 has 15 residues. CDR3 loop: CASSRGPKVDSPLHF. Here the CDR3 DNA reads TGTGCCAGCAGTCGTGGACCCAAAGTGGATTCACCCCTCCACTTT.

The V call is TRBV5-1, the J call TRBJ1-4; maybe TRBD1 (5 bases). Germline V gene lookup returns CDR1 SGHRS and CDR2 YFSETQ. Trimming shortened V by 3 bases and J by 8 bases, and 14 bases separated the two germline ends. The CDR3 is 14 residues long. The CDR3 spells CASSWGVAGEKLFF. CDR3 nucleotides: TGCGCCAGCAGCTGGGGGGTGGCTGGCGAAAAACTGTTTTTT.

The V call is TRBV7-8, the J call TRBJ2-7; D uncertain. From germline, CDR1 is SGHVS and CDR2 FQNEAQ. V was clipped by 1 base and J by 3 bases, with 13 bases between them. CDR3 length: 15 amino acids. CDR3 in amino acids: CASSLVAQAFYEQYF. CDR3 coding DNA: TGTGCCAGCAGCTTAGTTGCGCAGGCCTTCTACGAGCAGTACTTC.

This chain connects TRBV19 to TRBJ1-4; D is uncertain. The length of the CDR3 is 15 residues. V lost 3 bases, J lost 5 bases, and 13 bases lay in between. The germline V gene encodes CDR1 LNHDA and CDR2 SQIVND (reference sequence). CDR3 DNA sequence: TGTGCCAGTAGTATGTTTCGGGATGGGAATGAAAAACTGTTTTTT. Its translation is CASSMFRDGNEKLFF.

The J gene is TRBJ2-5, the V gene TRBV7-2, with no clear D. The CDR3 length is 11 residues. Trimming pared 1 base from V and 14 bases from J, leaving 11 bases between. CDR1 and CDR2 (germline): SGHTA, FQGNSA. This chain's CDR3 is CASSLGEVLYF. CDR3 DNA sequence: TGTGCCAGCAGCTTAGGCGAGGTACTATACTTC.

The V and J genes are TRBV19 and TRBJ2-3; no reliable D call. This CDR3 spans 13 amino acids. CDR1 and CDR2 (germline): LNHDA, SQIVND (reference sequence). Trimming removed 10 bases from V and 0 bases from J, with 11 bases in between. CDR3 amino acids: CATAGSSTDTQYF. CDR3 DNA sequence: TGTGCCACCGCCGGGTCTAGCACAGATACGCAGTATTTT.

V and J are TRBV30 and TRBJ2-5; 8 bases align to TRBD2. The CDR3 sequence is 12 residues long. Germline-derived CDR1 and CDR2 are GTSNPN and SVGIG (reference sequence). Trimming removed 1 base from V and 5 bases from J; junction bases left unmatched: 0. The CDR3, as DNA: TGTGCCTGGAGTGCGGGGGGGGAGACCCAGTACTTC. Translating it yields CAWSAGGETQYF.

V is TRBV5-1 and J is TRBJ2-1; D could derive from TRBD1 or TRBD2 (6 bases each). Germline CDR1 is SGHRS and CDR2 is YFSETQ. V was cut by 0 bases and J by 6 bases, with 16 bases left in between. The CDR3 length is 16 residues. The CDR3 bases are TGCGCCAGCAGCTTGGCTGGGCAAGGGGGAGGCAATGAGCAGTTCTTC. As protein: CASSLAGQGGGNEQFF.

A word on this clone: Sequence at one end of the junction differs from germline and may be a read error. The V gene is TRBV5-1, the J gene TRBJ2-1; TRBD1 matches at 10 bases. Germline V lookup: CDR1 SGHRS, CDR2 YFSETQ. The CDR3 is made up of 15 amino acids. This CDR3 reads CDSSTSGQGFNEQFF. CDR3 nucleotides: TGCGACAGCAGCACCTCGGGACAGGGGTTCAATGAGCAGTTCTTC.

The table lists this clone with a few counts. The V call is TRBV7-9, the J call TRBJ1-1; D might be TRBD1 (6 bases). The CDR3 totals 14 residues. CDR1 and CDR2 (germline): SEHNR, FQNEAQ (reference sequence). Deletions cut 2 bases from V and 1 base from J, with 8 bases between. CDR3 in DNA: TGTGCCAGCAGCTTACAGGGGACGAACACTGAAGCTTTCTTT. It codes for CASSLQGTNTEAFF.

V usage is TRBV28 and J usage is TRBJ1-3; D may be TRBD1 (5 bases). The CDR3 runs 12 residues. Germline CDR1 and CDR2: MDHEN and SYDVKM. V lost 6 bases to trimming and J lost 8 bases, with 11 bases between them. The CDR3 loop reads CASRYRSDTIYF. The CDR3 DNA is TGTGCCAGCAGGTACAGGTCTGACACCATATATTTT. The variable domain in full, with the rest retrieved from reference TRBV28 and TRBJ1-3, is DVKVTQSSRYLVKRTGEKVFLECVQDMDHENMFWYRQDPGLGLRLIYFSYDVKMKEKGDIPEGYSVSREKKERFSLILESASTNQTSMYLCASRYRSDTIYFGEGSWLTVV.

The gene calls are TRBV15 and TRBJ1-5, with 7 positions matching TRBD1. This CDR3 has 16 residues. Per the germline V gene, CDR1 is LNHNV and CDR2 is YYDKDF (reference sequence). V trimming: 0 bases; J trimming: 2 bases; junction bases outside the gene matches: 4. Written as DNA, the CDR3 is TGTGCCACCAGCAGAGACCAGGGGGGAGGCAATCAGCCCCAGCATTTT. Protein product: CATSRDQGGGNQPQHF.

This clone occurred once. The V gene is TRBV7-9, the J gene TRBJ2-1; a possible D gene is TRBD1 (6 bases). The germline V and J ends were trimmed by 2 bases and 3 bases, with 11 bases remaining between them. Germline-derived CDR1 and CDR2 are SEHNR and FQNEAQ (reference sequence). The CDR3 length is 15 residues. CDR3 loop: CASSLRAGVYNEQFF. The CDR3 region has the DNA TGTGCCAGCAGCTTAAGGGCAGGGGTCTACAATGAGCAGTTCTTC.

The chain combines TRBV19 with TRBJ1-2; TRBD1 matches 9 bases. The junction had 5 bases not matched to a gene; V was cut back by 6 bases and J by 6 bases. Looked up from germline, CDR1 is LNHDA and CDR2 is SQIVND (reference sequence). The CDR3 contains 13 residues. The DNA for the CDR3 is TGTGCCAGTAGAACCACAGGGGGCAATGGCTACACCTTC. It encodes CASRTTGGNGYTF. The full variable domain, rest sourced from reference TRBV19 and TRBJ1-2, is DGGITQSPKYLFRKEGQNVTLSCEQNLNHDAMYWYRQDPGQGLRLIYYSQIVNDFQKGDIAEGYSVSREKKESFPLTVTSAQKNPTAFYLCASRTTGGNGYTFGSGTRLTVV.

The genes are TRBV28 and TRBJ2-7; D is uncertain. The V gene's germline CDR1 is MDHEN and CDR2 SYDVKM. V lost 3 bases to trimming and J lost 0 bases, with 9 bases between them. The CDR3 extends over 14 amino acids. In DNA form, the CDR3 reads TGTGCCAGCAGTTTCTACGGCAACTCCTACGAGCAGTACTTC. This sequence encodes CASSFYGNSYEQYF.

V is TRBV9 and J is TRBJ2-1, with D maybe TRBD1 (6 bases). This CDR3 has 14 amino acids. Trimming shortened V by 3 bases and J by 8 bases, and 15 bases separated the two germline ends. The germline V gene has CDR1 SGDLS and CDR2 YYNGEE. The CDR3 DNA follows: TGTGCCAGCAGCGCCCGGATAGGGGGTTATGAGCAGTTCTTC. Its protein product is CASSARIGGYEQFF.

The chain carries TRBV27 and TRBJ2-5; the D gene could be TRBD1 or TRBD2 (5 bases each). V was trimmed by 4 bases and J by 4 bases, leaving 16 bases between them. Germline assignment: CDR1 MNHEY and CDR2 SMNVEV (reference sequence). The CDR3 covers 15 residues. As DNA, the CDR3 is TGTGCCAGCAGTTATCGAGGGGCGAAAGGAGAGACCCAGTACTTC. Protein sequence: CASSYRGAKGETQYF.

The chain joins TRBV29-1 to TRBJ2-7, with 11 nucleotides matching TRBD1. Germline V gene data show CDR1 as SQVTM and CDR2 as ANQGSEA. The CDR3 contains 13 residues. V lost 6 bases, J lost 2 bases, and 3 bases stayed unmatched. Written as DNA, the CDR3 is TGCAGCGTCCCGGGACAGGGGGCCTACGAGCAGTACTTC. Its protein product is CSVPGQGAYEQYF.